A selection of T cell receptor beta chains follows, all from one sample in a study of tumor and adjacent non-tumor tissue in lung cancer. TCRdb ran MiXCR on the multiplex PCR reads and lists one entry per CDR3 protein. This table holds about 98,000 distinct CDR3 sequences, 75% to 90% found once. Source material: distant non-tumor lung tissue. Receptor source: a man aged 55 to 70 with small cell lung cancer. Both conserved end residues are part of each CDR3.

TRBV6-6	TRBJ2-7	CASSYGGDRSDEQYF
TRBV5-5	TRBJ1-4	CASSWGLLWTNEKLFF
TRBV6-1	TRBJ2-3	CPSSYEASRSPDTQYF
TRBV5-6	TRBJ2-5	CASILLDKARETQYF
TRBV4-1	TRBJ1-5	CASSQVIYSNQPQHF
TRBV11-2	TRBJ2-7	CASSLVSSYSYEQYF
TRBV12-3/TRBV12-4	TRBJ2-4	CASNEGGAAKNIHYF
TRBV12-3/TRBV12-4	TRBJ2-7	CVSSSRGGYEQYF
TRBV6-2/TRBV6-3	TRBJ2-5	CVSSDAAQETQYF
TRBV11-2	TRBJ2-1	CASSLDGRLSYNGQYF
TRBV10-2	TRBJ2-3	CASSESRAGENTETQYF
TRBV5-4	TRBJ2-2	CASHMTGLENTGGLFF
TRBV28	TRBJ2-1	CASSNSGSRTNEQFF
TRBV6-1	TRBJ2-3	CASTLVLTSIDTQYF
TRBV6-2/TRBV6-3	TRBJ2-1	CASSYSSISGALNEQLF
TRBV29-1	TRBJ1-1	CSVELRDTESFF
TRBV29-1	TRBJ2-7	CSVGGTNGSYKQYF
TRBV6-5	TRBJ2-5	CASSHSQGVMEAQYF
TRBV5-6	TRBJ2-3	CASSLGRLVDTHYF
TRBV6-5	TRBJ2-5	CASTYDRIQETQYF
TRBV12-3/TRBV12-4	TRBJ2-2	CTSSFWRGSSTGELFF
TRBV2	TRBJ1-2	CASSSTQGVAGYTF
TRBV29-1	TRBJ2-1	CSVEDQGTSSFYEQFF
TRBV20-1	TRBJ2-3	CSGDSPSTDSQYF
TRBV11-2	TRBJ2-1	CACSLEAGLVEQLF
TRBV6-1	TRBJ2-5	CASSEAPEGVSQYF
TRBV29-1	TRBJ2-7	CSVRDTSYKQCF
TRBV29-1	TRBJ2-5	CSALTGQEIQYF
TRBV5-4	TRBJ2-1	CASSLGRGDYNEQFF
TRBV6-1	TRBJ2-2	CASSPPGLAGVELLF
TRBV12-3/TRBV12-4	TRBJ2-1	CANSSVTEHNEQFF
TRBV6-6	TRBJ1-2	CATSYRSVNYGYTF
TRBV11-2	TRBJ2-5	CASSLGEKETLYF
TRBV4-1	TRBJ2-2	CASSSRGPIQGSCFF
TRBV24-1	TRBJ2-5	CGTSDLDGQETQYF
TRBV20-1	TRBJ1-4	CSASLRNRGAGENLFF
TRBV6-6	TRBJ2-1	CAGSYPEDDEQFF
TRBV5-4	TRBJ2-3	CASSPDRGYCTDTQYF
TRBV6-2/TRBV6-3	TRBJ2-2	CASSYVGQGAAGEPFF
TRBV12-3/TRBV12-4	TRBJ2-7	CASSLICAYEQYF
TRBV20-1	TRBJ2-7	CSASQPSSIRRGEQYF